The text below deals with one T cell receptor (beta chain). Its recognized antigen is unknown. Base qualities are not provided; no much larger clone lies one nucleotide away. The sample belongs to a study of blood T cell repertoires in COVID-19 (dated by TCRdb to 2020 to 2021). Background on the whole study: Collaborator samples came from the United States, Italy and Spain and covered acute and convalescent phases of COVID-19. The material from the prospective study consisted of cDNA or gDNA derived from T cells, B-cell-depleted T cells, or PBMCs. Subjects who had been exposed to COVID-19, were actively infected with it, or had recovered from it provided the deeply sampled blood TCRbeta repertoires that made up the dataset. The repertoires were released in a freely available public database meant as a resource for research on the immune response to SARS-CoV-2. The samples were drawn from two sources: the first 160 participants of the ongoing ImmuneRACE study, and 1,254 subjects contributed by 6 global collaborators. Sample metadata almost always included a de-identified subject ID, COVID-19 status, age in years and sex. Where HLA class I and class II types were available, the types were taken from metadata supplied by the sample provider, not from assay-based typing.

The V end loses 6 bases and the J end loses 5 bases, and a stretch of 4 bases separates them. Taken from cysteine to phenylalanine, the CDR3 has 10 residues. Solely the CDR3 DNA is kept, with 30 bases framed from the first base. In the germline V gene, CDR1 corresponds to SNHLY and CDR2 to FYNNEI. The collaborating institutions used their own protocols to collect whole blood in K2EDTA tubes. For TCRbeta analysis, collaborator samples were shipped as frozen whole blood, as isolated PBMCs, or as DNA extracted from either sample type. Overall study outcomes, separate from this receptor: The amount of clinical and demographic metadata varied by source and participant and was provided uncurated.

TCRbeta CDR3 regions were amplified from genomic DNA by means of the immunoSEQ Assay, a bias-controlled multiplex PCR. The published analysis was carried out like this. The number of nucleated cells in each sample was estimated by amplification of reference gene primers within the assay. To quantify the absolute abundance of each unique TCRbeta CDR3 rearrangement, sequence reads were collapsed and filtered. Productive Simpson clonality was computed per sample as the square root of Simpson's diversity index over productive rearrangements. This is the immuneACCESS table as TCRdb keeps it, with only in-frame sequences that have V and J called. A part of the clones is gone; compared with another copy, unresolved V genes explain less than half, and the rest is unexplained. V and J calls and clone size are as listed in that table; D and trimming were resolved from the DNA. This sample gives 60,000 to 70,000 clones in total; approximately 80% of them show up just once. The ten largest account for approximately 6% of the sample.

Sample: peripheral blood. This clonotype was obtained from a woman in her 70s with acute or convalescent COVID-19. The rearranged chain carries TRBV2 and TRBJ1-2; the D gene lacks a confident call. The CDR3 sequence is CASREYGYTF. The DNA sequence reads TGTGCCAGCAGGGAGTATGGCTACACCTTC.